Below, 27 T cell receptor beta chains from the same sample are listed, as sequenced in a study of response to subunit inactivated influenza vaccine. One entry per CDR3 protein, called by TCRdb with MiXCR from the RT-PCR reads. Among 290,000 or so distinct CDR3 sequences listed, roughly 22% were seen once. The sample consisted of PBMCs from blood, taken approximately 20 months after vaccination. These receptors came from a man between 50 and 69 years old who received an inactivated influenza vaccine.

This sequence joins TRBV7-2 and TRBJ2-5; 8 bases are shared with TRBD2. The CDR3 is 16 residues long. Germline V gives CDR1 SGHTA, CDR2 FQGNSA. Trimming removed 5 bases from V and 2 bases from J; junction bases left unmatched: 10. The CDR3 sequence is CASSAQRGRFQETQYF. The CDR3 DNA reads as TGTGCCAGCAGCGCTCAGCGGGGGAGGTTTCAAGAGACCCAGTACTTC.

The chain couples TRBV29-1 to TRBJ2-5; TRBD1 agrees at 11 bases. V lost 6 bases and J lost 4; bases outside the gene matches: 4. The CDR3 contains 13 residues. Germline-derived CDR1 and CDR2 are SQVTM and ANQGSEA. The CDR3: CSVSDRGPETQYF. DNA for the CDR3: TGCAGCGTCTCGGACAGGGGGCCAGAGACCCAGTACTTC.

The chain employs TRBV15 and TRBJ2-3; TRBD2 agrees at 10 bases. The CDR3 contains 19 residues. Germline V gives CDR1 LNHNV, CDR2 YYDKDF (reference sequence). J gave up 1 base and V 2 bases, and 12 bases lay outside the gene matches. CDR3 coding DNA: TGTGCCACCAGCAGACCTGGGCTAGCGGGGGCTGGGGGCACAGATACGCAGTATTTT. The encoded protein is CATSRPGLAGAGGTDTQYF.

This clonotype was observed a few times. The chain's CDR3 is CASSDGQGNYGYTF. The CDR3 coding sequence is TGTGCCAGCAGCGATGGACAGGGCAACTATGGCTACACCTTC. This chain uses TRBV2 with TRBJ1-2; TRBD1 agrees at 8 bases. CDR3 length: 14 amino acids. Germline-derived CDR1 and CDR2 are SNHLY and FYNNEI. V was clipped by 6 bases and J by 2 bases; unmatched bases: 5.

CDR3 DNA: TGTGCCTGGAGTGTAAATTCCGCGGGGAATGCTTTCTTT. The encoded protein is CAWSVNSAGNAFF. The chain employs TRBV30 and TRBJ1-1; D is unclear. Trimming took off 0 bases at V and 11 bases at J, with 16 bases between the two ends. The germline gives CDR1 GTSNPN, CDR2 SVGIG (reference sequence). The CDR3 length is 13 residues.

This clonotype occurred a few times. This chain connects TRBV20-1 to TRBJ2-7; the D gene is possibly TRBD2 (6 bases). The CDR3 totals 12 residues. V lost 5 bases and J lost 3, with 11 bases in between. The germline CDR1 and CDR2 sequences are DFQATT and SNEGSKA (reference sequence). DNA for the CDR3: TGCAGTGCTCGGGACTTGTACTACGAGCAGTACTTC. It is translated as CSARDLYYEQYF.

This clonotype has just a few counts. The CDR3 DNA is TGCGCCAGCAGCTTTAGCGGGAGAACCGCAGATACGCAGTATTTT. This translates into CASSFSGRTADTQYF. The chain is built from TRBV5-1 and TRBJ2-3; 9 bases match TRBD2. This CDR3 is built from 15 residues. With V trimmed by 2 bases and J by 4 bases, 5 bases remained unmatched. Looked up from germline, CDR1 is SGHRS and CDR2 is YFSETQ.

This chain connects TRBV5-1 to TRBJ2-1; 7 bases agree with TRBD1. J lost 4 bases, V lost 2 bases, and 15 bases had no gene match. The CDR3 has 18 amino acids. In germline, CDR1 is SGHRS, CDR2 YFSETQ. The CDR3 loop reads CASSFSRFTGQSYNEQFF. The CDR3 region has the DNA TGCGCCAGCAGCTTTAGTCGCTTTACGGGACAGTCATACAATGAGCAGTTCTTC. Full variable domain (outside the CDR3, taken from reference TRBV5-1 and TRBJ2-1): KAGVTQTPRYLIKTRGQQVTLSCSPISGHRSVSWYQQTPGQGLQFLFEYFSETQRNKGNFPGRFSGRQFSNSRSEMNVSTLELGDSALYLCASSFSRFTGQSYNEQFFGPGTRLTVL.

The sample holds a few counts of this clonotype. The chain is built from TRBV5-5 and TRBJ2-1; a weak D match, TRBD2 (6 bases). CDR1 is SGHKS, CDR2 YYEKEE, per germline (reference sequence). Trimming removed 1 base from V and 3 bases from J, with 14 bases in between. CDR3 length: 16 residues. The CDR3 reads CASSLFLLANYNEQFF. In DNA, the CDR3 is TGTGCCAGCAGCTTGTTTTTACTAGCTAACTACAATGAGCAGTTCTTC.

This clonotype was detected only a few times. This chain joins TRBV5-1 and TRBJ2-1, with D possibly matching TRBD2 (5 bases). V lost 0 bases, J lost 9 bases, and 13 bases lay in between. Per the germline V gene, CDR1 is SGHRS and CDR2 is YFSETQ. This CDR3 comprises 14 residues. CDR3 nucleotides: TGCGCCAGCAGCTTGGGCGTCCCGAGCGGTGAGCAGTTCTTC. This sequence encodes CASSLGVPSGEQFF.

The table lists this clonotype with a few counts. The gene calls are TRBV20-1 and TRBJ1-2; a possible D gene is TRBD1 (6 bases). The V end lost 0 bases, the J end lost 5 bases, and 7 bases lay between the germline ends. The CDR3 consists of 12 residues. CDR1 DFQATT and CDR2 SNEGSKA come from the germline V gene (reference sequence). DNA for the CDR3: TGCAGTGCTAGAGAACAGGGTTATGGCTACACCTTC. This sequence encodes CSAREQGYGYTF.

This clonotype was detected a few times. The genes are TRBV5-1 and TRBJ2-3; D ambiguous. The V gene lost 4 bases and the J gene lost 2 bases, with 11 bases spanning the gap. Germline values: CDR1 SGHRS, CDR2 YFSETQ. This CDR3 region has 14 residues. This CDR3 is CASSIGPPTDTQYF. For the CDR3, the DNA is TGCGCCAGCAGCATCGGCCCGCCCACAGATACGCAGTATTTT.

This chain joins TRBV6-2 or TRBV6-3 and TRBJ1-2; TRBD1 matches at 8 bases. Losses at the gene ends were 6 bases for V and 8 bases for J; bases not matched to a gene: 5. This CDR3 spans 12 amino acids. Germline CDR1 MNHEY, CDR2 SVGEGT. The CDR3 DNA reads TGTGCCAGCAGAGGGACAGGAACGGGCTACACCTTC. Encoded protein: CASRGTGTGYTF.

This chain connects TRBV20-1 to TRBJ2-1; tentatively, D is TRBD1 or TRBD2 (6 bases each). The CDR3 extends over 13 amino acids. The germline V gene has CDR1 DFQATT and CDR2 SNEGSKA (reference sequence). Trimming stripped 3 bases from V and 9 bases from J, with 15 bases between. The CDR3 region is CSARRGAISEQFF. DNA of the CDR3: TGCAGTGCTAGGAGGGGGGCGATTAGTGAGCAGTTCTTC.

The chain carries TRBV9 and TRBJ1-1, with D maybe TRBD1 (6 bases). CDR1 is SGDLS and CDR2 is YYNGEE in the germline V gene. V dropped 0 bases and J dropped 8 bases, with 14 bases sitting between them. The CDR3 totals 14 residues. The CDR3 reads CASSVAGGGREAFF. The CDR3 bases are TGTGCCAGCAGCGTAGCCGGTGGGGGCAGAGAAGCTTTCTTT.

There are a few counts of this clonotype. The V gene is TRBV7-9, the J gene TRBJ1-5, with D tentatively TRBD1 (5 bases). The V gene's germline CDR1 is SEHNR and CDR2 FQNEAQ (reference sequence). V lost 5 bases to trimming and J lost 0 bases, with 11 bases between them. This CDR3 has 15 amino acids. CDR3 in DNA: TGTGCCAGCAGCGCGCGGGACGGTAGCAATCAGCCCCAGCATTTT. It translates to CASSARDGSNQPQHF.

The J gene is TRBJ2-5, the V gene TRBV28; TRBD1 might be the D (6 bases). CDR3 length: 13 residues. Germline V gene lookup returns CDR1 MDHEN and CDR2 SYDVKM. The V end was cut by 4 bases, the J end by 7 bases, with 13 bases between. CDR3 bases: TGTGCCAGCAGTTCCAGGGGAGAGACGACCCAGTACTTC. This gives the protein CASSSRGETTQYF.

The V call is TRBV18, the J call TRBJ1-1; D gene uncertain. Per germline, CDR1 KGHSH and CDR2 LQKENI. Trimming took off 3 bases at V and 2 bases at J, with 7 bases between the two ends. The CDR3 runs 13 residues. The CDR3 is CASSPSVNTEAFF. DNA of the CDR3: TGTGCCAGCTCACCCAGCGTAAACACTGAAGCTTTCTTT. Variable domain in full (rest from reference TRBV18 and TRBJ1-1): NAGVMQNPRHLVRRRGQEARLRCSPMKGHSHVYWYRQLPEEGLKFMVYLQKENIIDESGMPKERFSAEFPKEGPSILRIQQVVRGDSAAYFCASSPSVNTEAFFGQGTRLTVV.

This chain uses TRBV29-1 with TRBJ1-5; TRBD1 aligns across 10 bases. With V trimmed by 4 bases and J by 0 bases, 9 bases remained unmatched. Germline V gives CDR1 SQVTM, CDR2 ANQGSEA. The CDR3 is 17 amino acids. CDR3: CSVAWDRGGGSNQPQHF. The CDR3 DNA reads TGCAGCGTTGCGTGGGACAGGGGAGGTGGTAGCAATCAGCCCCAGCATTTT.

This chain connects TRBV29-1 to TRBJ2-7; D is undetermined. V was shortened by 3 bases and J by 6 bases, with 12 bases between the two germline ends. The CDR3 sequence is 12 residues long. CDR1 is SQVTM and CDR2 is ANQGSEA in the germline V gene. This chain's CDR3 is CSVEGGRFEQYF. Here the CDR3 DNA reads TGCAGCGTTGAGGGCGGCAGGTTCGAGCAGTACTTC.

This clonotype was recorded many times. The chain couples TRBV4-1 to TRBJ1-5; D is undetermined. The V gene's germline CDR1 is MGHRA and CDR2 YSYEKL. V lost 0 bases, J lost 7 bases, and 10 bases lay in between. This CDR3 comprises 14 residues. CDR3 DNA sequence: TGCGCCAGCAGCCAAGAGGGCGCCAGGCAGCCCCAGCATTTT. Amino acid sequence: CASSQEGARQPQHF.

This clonotype was detected only a few times. The J gene is TRBJ2-7, the V gene TRBV7-9; D is undetermined. There are 12 residues in the CDR3. Trimming took 0 bases from V and 7 from J, leaving 7 bases between them. The V gene's germline CDR1 is SEHNR and CDR2 FQNEAQ (reference sequence). The CDR3: CASSLALGEQYF. CDR3 DNA sequence: TGTGCCAGCAGCTTAGCCTTGGGAGAGCAGTACTTC.

V is TRBV10-3 and J is TRBJ2-2, with TRBD2 identical over 7 bases. The CDR3 sequence is 15 residues long. The V segment lost 3 bases and the J segment 6 bases; nucleotides outside the gene matches: 7. Per the germline V gene, CDR1 is ENHRY and CDR2 is SYGVKD. For the CDR3, the DNA is TGTGCCATCAGTGAAAGGCTAGCGGAGCCCGGGGAGCTGTTTTTT. Residues: CAISERLAEPGELFF.

This rearrangement joins TRBV29-1 to TRBJ1-6; D may be TRBD1 (5 bases). This CDR3 is built from 13 residues. The V gene's germline CDR1 is SQVTM and CDR2 ANQGSEA. The V gene lost 5 bases and the J gene lost 10 bases, with 15 bases spanning the gap. DNA of the CDR3: TGCAGCGTTCAGACAGACGAGGGATCACCCCTCCACTTT. Translated: CSVQTDEGSPLHF. The complete variable domain, with remaining parts taken from reference TRBV29-1 and TRBJ1-6, reads SAVISQKPSRDICQRGTSLTIQCQVDSQVTMMFWYRQQPGQSLTLIATANQGSEATYESGFVIDKFPISRPNLTFSTLTVSNMSPEDSSIYLCSVQTDEGSPLHFGNGTRLTVT.

V and J are TRBV20-1 and TRBJ2-1, with D possibly being TRBD2 (6 bases). Per the germline V gene, CDR1 is DFQATT and CDR2 is SNEGSKA (reference sequence). The V end was cut by 6 bases, the J end by 0 bases, with 12 bases between. The CDR3 consists of 14 residues. In DNA form, the CDR3 reads TGCAGTGCCCGTGCGGGGAGCTCCTACAATGAGCAGTTCTTC. Its protein is CSARAGSSYNEQFF.

This clonotype has a handful of counts. The rearrangement uses TRBV13 and TRBJ1-1; no clear D. CDR1 and CDR2 (germline): PRHDT, FYEKMQ (reference sequence). The CDR3 loop spans 15 amino acids. V lost 6 bases, J lost 4 bases, and 18 bases lay in between. The CDR3 loop is CASSRIRTLSTEAFF. The CDR3, as DNA: TGTGCCAGCAGTCGAATTAGGACGCTGAGCACTGAAGCTTTCTTT.

The sample holds a few counts of this clonotype. J is TRBJ2-7 and V is TRBV27; weak D call: TRBD1 (6 bases). Germline values: CDR1 MNHEY, CDR2 SMNVEV (reference sequence). This CDR3 contains 14 residues. V shed 5 bases and J shed 4 bases, with 15 bases lying between them. CDR3 loop: CASSQYRDPYEQYF. The CDR3 DNA follows: TGTGCCAGCAGTCAATACAGGGATCCGTACGAGCAGTACTTC.